These 28 T cell receptor beta chains originate from one sample sequenced in a study of blood T cell repertoires in COVID-19. Data came from immunoSEQ multiplex PCR; TCRdb stores just in-frame clones and leaves some out. The sample consists of 250,000 or so clones, around 80% of them appearing once. Sequencing was performed on PBMCs or T cells enriched from blood (not recorded which). The receptors originated from a man aged 60 to 69 who had recovered from COVID-19.

The chain is built from TRBV11-3 and TRBJ2-2; 7 bases map to TRBD2. CDR1 is SGHNT and CDR2 is YENEEA in the germline V gene. The CDR3 covers 16 residues. The V segment lost 5 bases and the J segment 7 bases; nucleotides outside the gene matches: 13. CDR3 amino acids: CASSLRSQGGNGELFF. CDR3 DNA sequence: TGTGCCAGCAGCCTACGGTCGCAGGGAGGGAACGGGGAGCTGTTTTTT.

This clone has only one observation. This chain uses TRBV19 with TRBJ2-4; TRBD1 matches 8 bases. This CDR3 region has 19 residues. V shed 5 bases and J 0 bases; nucleotides not matched to a gene: 15. Germline V CDR1 and CDR2: LNHDA, SQIVND (reference sequence). CDR3 protein: CASSAAPPGGAAAKNIQYF. The CDR3 region has the DNA TGTGCCAGTAGTGCCGCCCCTCCAGGGGGCGCGGCAGCCAAAAACATTCAGTACTTC.

V and J are TRBV19 and TRBJ1-1; weak D call: TRBD1 (5 bases). The CDR3 consists of 13 residues. Trimming pared 7 bases from V and 0 bases from J, leaving 9 bases between. Germline values: CDR1 LNHDA, CDR2 SQIVND (reference sequence). The CDR3 sequence: CASTSGLNTEAFF. CDR3 bases: TGTGCCAGTACTTCAGGGCTGAACACTGAAGCTTTCTTT.

This chain joins TRBV5-1 and TRBJ2-5; D is uncertain. The germline CDR1 and CDR2 sequences are SGHRS and YFSETQ. The ends were cut back, 4 bases at V and 4 bases at J, with 11 bases in the middle. The CDR3 runs 13 residues. In DNA, the CDR3 is TGCGCCAGCAGCATGTCGCGTGCAGAGACCCAGTACTTC. Protein product: CASSMSRAETQYF.

J is TRBJ2-3 and V is TRBV6-5, with 7 nucleotides matching TRBD2. The junction had 9 bases not matched to a gene; V was cut back by 7 bases and J by 11 bases. This CDR3 is 12 amino acids long. CDR1 and CDR2 from the germline V gene are MNHEY and SVGAGI. CDR3 region: CASTTLGGKQYF. The CDR3 region has the DNA TGTGCCAGCACCACCCTGGGGGGGAAGCAGTATTTT.

The rearrangement uses TRBV5-5 and TRBJ1-1; TRBD1 is a possible D gene (6 bases). CDR3 length: 15 amino acids. Trimming stripped 0 bases from V and 0 bases from J, with 9 bases between. Germline-derived CDR1 and CDR2 are SGHKS and YYEKEE (reference sequence). The CDR3 DNA is TGTGCCAGCAGCTTGGGGGGGGGCGTGAACACTGAAGCTTTCTTT. Translating it yields CASSLGGGVNTEAFF.

The chain is built from TRBV4-2 and TRBJ2-7, with TRBD2 matching over 11 bases. In germline, CDR1 is LGHNA, CDR2 YNFKEQ. This CDR3 has 15 residues. J lost 6 bases, V lost 3 bases, and 7 bases had no gene match. The DNA for the CDR3 is TGTGCCAGCAGCCAGGACGGTGGACTAGCGGGCGAGCAGTACTTC. Translated, it gives CASSQDGGLAGEQYF.

The chain recombines TRBV6-5 with TRBJ2-7; TRBD2 matches at 7 bases. Germline V lookup: CDR1 MNHEY, CDR2 SVGAGI. Unmatched junction bases numbered 5, after V lost 6 bases and J lost 3 bases. This CDR3 spans 13 amino acids. CDR3 bases: TGTGCCAGCAGGGGAGGGTCGGACTACGAGCAGTACTTC. Protein product: CASRGGSDYEQYF.

The CDR3 sequence is CASSVHGTNTPPEAFF. As DNA, the CDR3 is TGTGCCAGCAGCGTCCATGGTACCAACACCCCCCCTGAAGCTTTCTTT. This rearrangement joins TRBV7-9 to TRBJ1-1; D is unresolved. CDR1 and CDR2 from the germline V gene are SEHNR and FQNEAQ (reference sequence). This CDR3 has 16 amino acids. The ends were cut back, 5 bases at V and 6 bases at J, with 22 bases in the middle.

In this sample, this clone turned up a few times. The chain links TRBV6-5 to TRBJ1-4; a weak D match, TRBD1 (6 bases). The CDR3 loop spans 15 amino acids. V dropped 2 bases and J dropped 6 bases, with 13 bases sitting between them. Germline loops: CDR1 MNHEY, CDR2 SVGAGI. The CDR3 DNA follows: TGTGCCAGCAGTTACGTACGGGGGGGCCATGAAAAACTGTTTTTT. It yields the protein CASSYVRGGHEKLFF.

The rearrangement uses TRBV4-1 and TRBJ1-6; 9 positions match TRBD1. This CDR3 is built from 16 residues. V was clipped by 0 bases and J by 10 bases; unmatched bases: 7. Germline V gene data show CDR1 as MGHRA and CDR2 as YSYEKL. CDR3 coding DNA: TGCGCCAGCAGCCAAGAGGTAGGGACAGGGCGATCACCCCTCCACTTT. The encoded protein is CASSQEVGTGRSPLHF.

This clone is a singleton in its sample. The genes are TRBV6-2 or TRBV6-3 and TRBJ2-2; D not certain. V was clipped by 6 bases and J by 0 bases, with 5 bases between them. Germline CDR1 MNHEY, CDR2 SVGEGT. The CDR3 is 13 amino acids. The DNA for the CDR3 is TGTGCCAGCAGCTTAGCGAACACCGGGGAGCTGTTTTTT. This codes for CASSLANTGELFF.

The chain couples TRBV9 to TRBJ2-5; no clear D. Trimming removed 3 bases from V and 3 bases from J, with 12 bases in between. CDR3 length: 14 residues. Germline V CDR1 and CDR2: SGDLS, YYNGEE. The CDR3: CASSGPTTKETQYF. The CDR3 DNA is TGTGCCAGCAGCGGACCGACAACGAAAGAGACCCAGTACTTC.

The V and J genes are TRBV27 and TRBJ1-6; D uncertain. Germline V lookup: CDR1 MNHEY, CDR2 SMNVEV (reference sequence). With 2 bases removed from V and 8 bases from J, the gap between germline ends came to 16 bases. CDR3 size: 16 residues. The CDR3 region has the DNA TGTGCCAGCAGTTTAGGAGGGCGCGGGATCTATTCACCCCTCCACTTT. Its translation: CASSLGGRGIYSPLHF.

The CDR3 loop reads CASSQVYRDNQPQHF. CDR3 DNA: TGTGCCAGCAGCCAAGTCTACAGGGACAATCAGCCCCAGCATTTT. The chain uses TRBV4-2 and TRBJ1-5, with D perhaps TRBD1 (6 bases). CDR1 and CDR2 from the germline V gene are LGHNA and YNFKEQ. The V gene lost 1 base and the J gene lost 3 bases, with 10 bases spanning the gap. The CDR3 extends over 15 amino acids.

The J gene is TRBJ2-1, the V gene TRBV18, with 12 bases that match TRBD2. The germline V gene encodes CDR1 KGHSH and CDR2 LQKENI. CDR3 length equals 15 residues. The J segment lost 8 bases and the V segment lost 5 bases, leaving 7 bases of the junction unmatched. The DNA of the CDR3 is TGTGCCAGCTCAGAGGCTAGCGGGGGGGCCTATGAGCAGTTCTTC. Amino acid sequence: CASSEASGGAYEQFF.

This chain uses TRBV7-9 with TRBJ1-1, with a weak D call TRBD1 (6 bases). Trimming removed 5 bases at V and 4 bases at J, with 14 bases between. This CDR3 contains 14 residues. Germline V gene data show CDR1 as SEHNR and CDR2 as FQNEAQ (reference sequence). Here the CDR3 DNA reads TGTGCCAGCAGCAATGACAAAGGGGGCACTGAAGCTTTCTTT. Translated, it gives CASSNDKGGTEAFF.

This chain joins TRBV7-2 and TRBJ2-7; 11 bases are shared with TRBD1. Trimming took 5 bases from V and 7 from J; bases not matched to a gene: 4. The CDR3 extends over 13 amino acids. In germline, CDR1 is SGHTA, CDR2 FQGNSA. CDR3 amino acids: CASSLGTGGEQYF. The CDR3 DNA is TGTGCCAGCAGCCTCGGGACAGGGGGAGAGCAGTACTTC.

The rearrangement joins TRBV5-1 to TRBJ1-2; no clear D. The V end lost 4 bases, the J end lost 3 bases, and 7 bases lay between the germline ends. Per the germline V gene, CDR1 is SGHRS and CDR2 is YFSETQ. This CDR3 spans 12 amino acids. The DNA of the CDR3 is TGCGCCAGCAGCCGCGGGGACTATGGCTACACCTTC. Translated: CASSRGDYGYTF.

V and J are TRBV27 and TRBJ1-5, with 7 bases fitting TRBD1. The V and J ends lost 6 bases and 4 bases, in that order; junction bases with no gene match: 6. Per germline, CDR1 MNHEY and CDR2 SMNVEV (reference sequence). The CDR3 runs 14 residues. As DNA, the CDR3 is TGTGCCAGCAGGGGGCCAGGGGGAAATCAGCCCCAGCATTTT. Translating gives CASRGPGGNQPQHF.

The chain combines TRBV5-1 with TRBJ2-3, with 9 nucleotides matching TRBD2. Per germline, CDR1 SGHRS and CDR2 YFSETQ. The CDR3 length is 17 residues. The ends lost 0 bases at V and 6 bases at J; junction bases unmatched: 11. The chain's CDR3 is CASSLGAAGGKSDTQYF. The CDR3 DNA reads as TGCGCCAGCAGCTTGGGAGCCGCGGGGGGGAAGTCGGATACGCAGTATTTT.

The chain couples TRBV19 to TRBJ2-7; TRBD2 matches 7 bases. With 5 bases clipped from V and 3 bases from J, the junction kept 10 bases outside the gene matches. The CDR3 runs 15 residues. CDR1 and CDR2 (germline): LNHDA, SQIVND (reference sequence). The CDR3 coding sequence is TGTGCCAGTAGTGTCAGACCCTGGGAGGGCTACGAGCAGTACTTC. It translates to CASSVRPWEGYEQYF.

This rearrangement joins TRBV7-9 to TRBJ1-1; possible D gene TRBD1, 6 bases. The germline gives CDR1 SEHNR, CDR2 FQNEAQ (reference sequence). The CDR3 consists of 18 residues. Trimming took 0 bases from V and 0 from J, leaving 17 bases between them. The CDR3 sequence is CASSLAQFGQRLNTEAFF. The CDR3 DNA reads TGTGCCAGCAGCTTAGCGCAATTCGGACAGAGATTGAACACTGAAGCTTTCTTT.

The rearrangement joins TRBV19 to TRBJ1-1; the match to TRBD1 covers 8 bases. The CDR3 totals 13 residues. Trimming removed 5 bases from V and 4 bases from J; junction bases left unmatched: 3. Germline loops: CDR1 LNHDA, CDR2 SQIVND (reference sequence). As DNA, the CDR3 is TGTGCCAGTAGTGGAACAGGGGGCACTGAAGCTTTCTTT. It is translated as CASSGTGGTEAFF.

The chain uses TRBV5-1 and TRBJ2-3, with 8 bases that match TRBD1. J lost 4 bases, V lost 4 bases, and 8 bases had no gene match. The CDR3 has 15 amino acids. Germline CDR1 is SGHRS and CDR2 is YFSETQ. Here the CDR3 reads CASSNTGGGADTQYF. The CDR3 DNA reads TGCGCCAGCAGCAATACAGGGGGTGGTGCAGATACGCAGTATTTT.

The V and J genes are TRBV7-9 and TRBJ1-2, with a possible D match to TRBD1 (5 bases). The CDR3 sequence is 16 residues long. Trimming removed 4 bases from V and 5 bases from J, with 20 bases in between. In germline, CDR1 is SEHNR, CDR2 FQNEAQ (reference sequence). CDR3 sequence reads: CASSSVSDQGGYGYTF. CDR3 nucleotide sequence: TGTGCCAGCAGCTCTGTATCGGACCAGGGAGGGTATGGCTACACCTTC.

The chain couples TRBV7-2 to TRBJ1-2, with 7 bases lining up with TRBD1. Germline V gene data show CDR1 as SGHTA and CDR2 as FQGNSA. The CDR3 is 14 amino acids. Losses at the gene ends were 3 bases for V and 10 bases for J; bases not matched to a gene: 11. The CDR3 is CASSFTGTAVDYTF. In DNA form, the CDR3 reads TGTGCCAGCAGCTTCACCGGGACAGCTGTGGACTACACCTTC.

V and J are TRBV2 and TRBJ1-2, with 10 bases matching TRBD1. CDR3 length: 15 amino acids. After removal of 6 bases from V and 3 bases from J, the junction contained 7 bases not matched to a gene. The germline gives CDR1 SNHLY, CDR2 FYNNEI. The CDR3: CASSGGQGIDYGYTF. CDR3 in DNA: TGTGCCAGCAGCGGGGGACAGGGGATAGACTATGGCTACACCTTC.